The source of this T cell receptor (beta chain) is a study of control samples from healthy donors and cancer patients. This clone has only a few counts. This CDR3 is built from 17 residues. CDR1 and CDR2 (germline): SGDLS, YYNGEE. The ends lost 0 bases at V and 0 bases at J; junction bases unmatched: 3. Method: immunoSEQ multiplex PCR; TCRdb's copy keeps in-frame clones and lacks some. The table lists some 130,000 clones, roughly 89% of them singletons. Specimen: blood. The chain employs TRBV9 and TRBJ2-2; 9 nucleotides align to TRBD1. The sequence came from a man aged 18-30 years in good health. The CDR3 protein is CASSVGGTGTNTGELFF. The DNA of the CDR3 is TGTGCCAGCAGCGTAGGCGGGACAGGGACGAACACCGGGGAGCTGTTTTTT.